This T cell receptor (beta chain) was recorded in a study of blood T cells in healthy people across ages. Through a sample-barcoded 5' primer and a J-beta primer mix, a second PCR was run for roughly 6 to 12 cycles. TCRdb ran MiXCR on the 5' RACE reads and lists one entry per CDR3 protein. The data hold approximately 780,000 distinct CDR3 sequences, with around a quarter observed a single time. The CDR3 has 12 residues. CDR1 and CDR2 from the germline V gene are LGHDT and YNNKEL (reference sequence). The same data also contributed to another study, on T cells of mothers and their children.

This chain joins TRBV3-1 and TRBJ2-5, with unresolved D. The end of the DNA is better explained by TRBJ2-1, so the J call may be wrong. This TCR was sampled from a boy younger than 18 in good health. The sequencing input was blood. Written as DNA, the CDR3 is TGTGCCAGCAGCCAGGTAGCTGGCGAGCAGTTCTTC. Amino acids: CASSQVAGEQFF.